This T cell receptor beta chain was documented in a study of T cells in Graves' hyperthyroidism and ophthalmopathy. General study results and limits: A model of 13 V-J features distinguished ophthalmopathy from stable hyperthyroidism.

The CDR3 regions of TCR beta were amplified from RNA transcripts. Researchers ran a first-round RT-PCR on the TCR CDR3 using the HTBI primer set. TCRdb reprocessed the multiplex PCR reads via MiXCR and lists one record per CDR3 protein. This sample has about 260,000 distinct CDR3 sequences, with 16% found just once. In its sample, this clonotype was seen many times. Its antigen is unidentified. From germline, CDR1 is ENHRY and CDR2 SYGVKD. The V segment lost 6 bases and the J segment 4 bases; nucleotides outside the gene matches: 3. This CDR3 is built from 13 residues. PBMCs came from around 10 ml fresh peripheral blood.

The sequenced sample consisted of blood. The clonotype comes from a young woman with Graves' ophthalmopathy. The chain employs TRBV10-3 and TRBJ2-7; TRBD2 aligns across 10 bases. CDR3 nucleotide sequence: TGTGCCATCAGAACTAGCGGGGAATACGAGCAGTACTTC. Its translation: CAIRTSGEYEQYF.